This TCR beta chain was documented in a study of early T cells in non-severe SARS-CoV-2 infection. Study-wide background: The sequenced material was bulk RNA from unsorted whole blood, and its chains were unpaired.

Unique molecular identifiers (one per individual cDNA molecule) were attached. TCRdb passed the 5' RACE reads through MiXCR, listing each CDR3 protein once. Of more than 65,000 distinct CDR3 sequences in the sample, more than 3.5% are singletons; the top ten hold roughly 3.4%. This CDR3 contains 15 residues. The germline gives CDR1 MNHNY, CDR2 SVGAGI (reference sequence). The V gene end was trimmed by 2 bases and the J gene end by 5 bases; junction bases not matched to a gene: 5. This clonotype was detected many times. The chain is built from TRBV6-6 and TRBJ1-4; 7 bases are shared with TRBD1. Specimen: whole blood, collected at baseline. The source of this sequence is an adult who was a healthcare worker with PCR-confirmed SARS-CoV-2 infection or an uninfected control (not recorded which). The donor label of this sample is uncertain. CDR3 region: CASSYPDRVNEKLFF. CDR3 nucleotides: TGTGCCAGCAGTTACCCCGACAGGGTGAATGAAAAACTGTTTTTT.